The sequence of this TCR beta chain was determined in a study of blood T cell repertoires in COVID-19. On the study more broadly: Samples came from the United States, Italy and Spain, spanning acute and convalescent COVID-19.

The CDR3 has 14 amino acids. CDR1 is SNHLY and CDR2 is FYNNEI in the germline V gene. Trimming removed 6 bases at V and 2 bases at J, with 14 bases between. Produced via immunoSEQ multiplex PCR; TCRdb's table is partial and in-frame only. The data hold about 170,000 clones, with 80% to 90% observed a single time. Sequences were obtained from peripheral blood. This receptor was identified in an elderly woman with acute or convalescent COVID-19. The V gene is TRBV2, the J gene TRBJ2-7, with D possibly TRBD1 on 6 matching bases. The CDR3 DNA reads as TGTGCCAGCAGAATAGAGACAGGCCCCTACGAGCAGTACTTC. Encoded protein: CASRIETGPYEQYF.